Below are 3 T cell receptor beta chains sequenced from a single sample in a study of beta chain features in type 1 diabetes. Study-wide results and caveats: Shorter TCRB CDR3s, moderately but significantly so, were found in Type 1 diabetes patients in all four CD4+ subsets.

For these receptors, no antigen is known. Expressed TCRB transcripts were sequenced because the isolated RNA had all been reverse transcribed beforehand. Using immunoSEQ multiplex PCR, the repertoire was profiled, and TCRdb retains in-frame clones only, with some absent. The sample lists around 310,000 clones, roughly 14% occurring once. Sequencing was carried out using naive CD4+ T cells from blood. The receptor set was obtained from a young woman with type 1 diabetes.

The genes are TRBV5-4 and TRBJ2-4; 7 bases are shared with TRBD1. The CDR3 loop spans 16 amino acids. V lost 1 base, J lost 8 bases, and 12 bases stayed unmatched. The germline gives CDR1 SGHNT, CDR2 YYREEE (reference sequence). The CDR3, as DNA: TGTGCCAGCAGCTTGAGGACAGGCTGGGGTGTAGACATTCAGTACTTC. It specifies CASSLRTGWGVDIQYF.

CDR3 amino acids: CASKSGRVPRTDTQYF. The CDR3 DNA follows: TGCGCCAGCAAGAGCGGGAGAGTCCCCCGCACAGATACGCAGTATTTT. The rearrangement links TRBV5-1 to TRBJ2-3; 8 bases match TRBD2. The CDR3 totals 16 residues. The junction had 10 bases not matched to a gene; V was cut back by 6 bases and J by 1 base. Germline CDR1 is SGHRS and CDR2 is YFSETQ.

There are a few counts of this clone. The chain combines TRBV14 with TRBJ1-1; D is undetermined. The CDR3 loop spans 13 amino acids. Per germline, CDR1 SGHDN and CDR2 FVKESK. The V and J ends lost 3 bases and 0 bases respectively, with 5 bases between them. CDR3 protein: CASSQLVNTEAFF. The CDR3 DNA sequence: TGTGCCAGCAGCCAGCTAGTGAACACTGAAGCTTTCTTT.